Listed below are T cell receptor beta chains from one sample, sequenced in a study of blood T cell repertoires in COVID-19. Here immunoSEQ multiplex PCR was the method, and the copy in TCRdb shows in-frame clones only, minus some. The sample holds a few hundred thousand clones, around 87% seen once. Sequenced sample: PBMCs or T cells enriched from blood (not recorded which). These receptor sequences come from a woman in her 50s who had recovered from COVID-19. Each CDR3 is given with its conserved first and last residue. The D gene is left open where the match is weak. Expanded clones are given a class, and other clones once, few, many or no size at all.

cdr3_nt,cdr3_aa,clone_size,v_call,d_call,j_call
TGTGCCAGCAGCTCAGCGGGACTAGCGGGAGATACGCAGTATTTT,CASSSAGLAGDTQYF,-,TRBV11-2,TRBD2,TRBJ2-3
TGTGCCAGCAGTTTCCGGTTGAACTATGGCTACACCTTC,CASSFRLNYGYTF,-,TRBV12-3/TRBV12-4,-,TRBJ1-2
TGCGCCAGCAGCTTAAGGACTACCACCACCGGGGAGCTGTTTTTT,CASSLRTTTTGELFF,-,TRBV5-1,-,TRBJ2-2
TGTGCCAGCAGTTCACAGGGGGGACTGGAGACCCAGTACTTC,CASSSQGGLETQYF,-,TRBV7-3,TRBD1,TRBJ2-5
TGTGCCAGCAGTTACGAGGAGGGGAGGAAGACCCAGTACTTC,CASSYEEGRKTQYF,-,TRBV6-5,-,TRBJ2-5
TGTGCCAGCAGTCCCACAGGGCTTTGGACTGAAGCTTTCTTT,CASSPTGLWTEAFF,-,TRBV28,-,TRBJ1-1
TGCAGCGCTATACTAGCGGGAGGGTCCTACGAGCAGTACTTC,CSAILAGGSYEQYF,-,TRBV29-1,TRBD2,TRBJ2-7
TGTGCCAGCAGCTGGGCAGGACACACACTCTACAATGAGCAGTTCTTC,CASSWAGHTLYNEQFF,-,TRBV5-4,-,TRBJ2-1
TGTGCCAGCAGCCCGGGACTAGGTGACAATGAGCAGTTCTTC,CASSPGLGDNEQFF,-,TRBV7-2,TRBD2,TRBJ2-1
TGTGCCAGCAGTTTAGGGGCTAGCGCCGAGTCCGGCTACAATGAGCAGTTCTTC,CASSLGASAESGYNEQFF,-,TRBV28,-,TRBJ2-1
TGTGCCAGCAGCCAAGGGTCAGTACAGTTCTTC,CASSQGSVQFF,-,TRBV3-1/TRBV3-2,-,TRBJ2-1
TGTGCCAGCTCACCACGGTCTAGAGCGAACACCGGGGAGCTGTTTTTT,CASSPRSRANTGELFF,-,TRBV18,-,TRBJ2-2
TGTGCCAGCAGCTTGTCCCCAGGGTTCGTCGCTGAGCAGTTCTTC,CASSLSPGFVAEQFF,-,TRBV5-8,-,TRBJ2-1
TGTGCCAGTAAACTAGCGGGACCTAGCACAGATACGCAGTATTTT,CASKLAGPSTDTQYF,-,TRBV19,TRBD2,TRBJ2-3
TGTGCCAGCATTCCTAGCGGGGGATACTCCTACAATGAGCAGTTCTTC,CASIPSGGYSYNEQFF,-,TRBV5-6,TRBD2,TRBJ2-1
TGTGCCAGCAGTCAGACAGGGACCGGGGAGCTGTTTTTT,CASSQTGTGELFF,-,TRBV6-2/TRBV6-3,TRBD1,TRBJ2-2
TGTGCCTGGGTAGAGTTGGATGAGCAGTTCTTC,CAWVELDEQFF,-,TRBV30,-,TRBJ2-1
TGCGCCAGCAGCTGGGGACTAGCGGGAGGATCCTACAATGAGCAGTTCTTC,CASSWGLAGGSYNEQFF,-,TRBV5-1,TRBD2,TRBJ2-1
TGTGCCAGCAGTACTAGCTACGAGCAGTACTTC,CASSTSYEQYF,once,TRBV12-3/TRBV12-4,-,TRBJ2-7
TGTGCCATCAAACCCAACATGAACACTGAAGCTTTCTTT,CAIKPNMNTEAFF,-,TRBV10-3,-,TRBJ1-1
TGTGCCAGCACCCCGAGGGCAGGCCACGAGACCCAGTACTTC,CASTPRAGHETQYF,once,TRBV4-2,-,TRBJ2-5
TGTGCCAGCAGCTCCTACTACGAGCAGTACTTC,CASSSYYEQYF,-,TRBV11-2,-,TRBJ2-7
TGTGCCAGCAGTGAAGTATCAGGGCAGGGCAATCAGCCCCAGCATTTT,CASSEVSGQGNQPQHF,-,TRBV6-1,-,TRBJ1-5
TGCAGCGTGGCAACTAGCGGGAGGGCCAACGAGCAGTTCTTC,CSVATSGRANEQFF,-,TRBV29-1,TRBD2,TRBJ2-1
TGCGCCAGCAGCTTGGGCGTCGGCGGCGAGTATGGCCATGGCTACACCTTC,CASSLGVGGEYGHGYTF,-,TRBV5-1,-,TRBJ1-2
TGTGCCAGCAGTAGAACAGGGGTTAGTCGGGAAAAACTGTTTTTT,CASSRTGVSREKLFF,-,TRBV27,TRBD1,TRBJ1-4
TGTGCCAGCAGCTTAGGCTCACTAGCGGGTTCTGAGGGAGAGACCCAGTACTTC,CASSLGSLAGSEGETQYF,once,TRBV11-2,TRBD2,TRBJ2-5
TGTGCCAGCAGCTTATCGGCCGGAGCCGGGGAGCTGTTTTTT,CASSLSAGAGELFF,-,TRBV7-2,-,TRBJ2-2
TGCAGCGTTGAATCCACAAACTCCTACGAGCAGTACTTC,CSVESTNSYEQYF,-,TRBV29-1,-,TRBJ2-7